The clone carrying this TCR beta chain was seen at least ten times. The antigen remains undetermined. The CDR3 loop spans 12 amino acids. CDR1 is SQVTM, CDR2 ANQGSEA, per germline. V shed 4 bases and J 9 bases; nucleotides not matched to a gene: 9. This entry is derived from a study of beta chain features in type 1 diabetes. Study conclusions and caveats: In all four CD4+ subsets, TCRB CDR3 length was significantly, moderately reduced in type 1 diabetes.

The entirety of the isolated RNA underwent reverse transcription, so expressed TCRB transcripts were sequenced. Profiling relied on immunoSEQ multiplex PCR, and the TCRdb table lists in-frame clones only, not all of them. The repertoire holds about 300,000 clones, with approximately 13% as singletons. Input material: naive CD4+ T cells from blood. The chain is built from TRBV29-1 and TRBJ2-7; 7 bases line up with TRBD1. This receptor was obtained from a woman under 30 with type 1 diabetes. CDR3 DNA: TGCAGCGTTGGACAGGGCCTAAACGTGCAGTACTTC. Translated: CSVGQGLNVQYF.